This T cell receptor (beta chain) was recovered during a study of Ad26.COV2.S vaccination and SARS-CoV-2 variants. This clone was found once. Its target is not known. Findings and caveats of the study: People who got the vaccine had more spike-specific TCR breadth than people who got placebo.

Here immunoSEQ multiplex PCR was the method, and the copy in TCRdb shows in-frame clones only, minus some. Among 400,000 to 500,000 clones, 89% were seen once, and the ten largest hold 2% to 3%. From germline, CDR1 is SGDLS and CDR2 YYNGEE. This CDR3 has 17 amino acids. The V gene end was trimmed by 4 bases and the J gene end by 0 bases; junction bases not matched to a gene: 12. Treatment here: some 19 received Ad26.COV2.S at low or high dose, single or two shots; roughly 5 received placebo; per-sample allocation not given. Material that was analyzed had been drawn on day 63 after the first vaccine or placebo injection. An adult of 18-55 years in Boston served as donor.

This specimen consisted of peripheral blood, obtained in a trial of Ad26.COV2.S vaccine versus placebo. V is TRBV9 and J is TRBJ1-1; TRBD1 aligns across 7 bases. The origin of this receptor is a person between 18 and 60 years old who received the Ad26.COV2.S COVID-19 vaccine or a placebo. In DNA form, the CDR3 reads TGTGCCAGCAGCCCTACCCTAATGACAGGGATGAACACTGAAGCTTTCTTT. Amino acid sequence: CASSPTLMTGMNTEAFF. Filled out from reference TRBV9 and TRBJ1-1, the complete variable domain reads DSGVTQTPKHLITATGQRVTLRCSPRSGDLSVYWYQQSLDQGLQFLIQYYNGEERAKGNILERFSAQQFPDLHSELNLSSLELGDSALYFCASSPTLMTGMNTEAFFGQGTRLTVV.